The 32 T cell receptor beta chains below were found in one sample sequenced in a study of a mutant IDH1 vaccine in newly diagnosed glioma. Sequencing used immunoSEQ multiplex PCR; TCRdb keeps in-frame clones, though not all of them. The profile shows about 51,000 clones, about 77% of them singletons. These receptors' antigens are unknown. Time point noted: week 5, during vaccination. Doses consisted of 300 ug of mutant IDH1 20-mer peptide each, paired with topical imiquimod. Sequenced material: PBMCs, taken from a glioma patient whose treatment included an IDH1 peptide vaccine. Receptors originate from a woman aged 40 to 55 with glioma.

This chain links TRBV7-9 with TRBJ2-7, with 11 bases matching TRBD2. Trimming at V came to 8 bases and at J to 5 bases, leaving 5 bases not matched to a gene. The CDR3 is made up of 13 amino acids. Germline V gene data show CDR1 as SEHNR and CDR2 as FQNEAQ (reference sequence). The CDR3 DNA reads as TGTGCCAGCCTCCTAGCGGGGGGTGACGAGCAGTACTTC. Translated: CASLLAGGDEQYF.

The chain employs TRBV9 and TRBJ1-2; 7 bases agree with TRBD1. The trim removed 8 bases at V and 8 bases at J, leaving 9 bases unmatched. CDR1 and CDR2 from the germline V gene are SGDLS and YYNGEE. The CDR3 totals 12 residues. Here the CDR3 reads CASTTGLGGYTF. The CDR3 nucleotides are TGTGCCAGTACGACAGGGCTCGGCGGCTACACCTTC.

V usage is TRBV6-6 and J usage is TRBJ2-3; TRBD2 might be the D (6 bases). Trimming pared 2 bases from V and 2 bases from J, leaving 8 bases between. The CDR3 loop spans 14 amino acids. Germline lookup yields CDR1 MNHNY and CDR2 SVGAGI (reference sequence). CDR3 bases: TGTGCCAGCAGTTACGTGGACTACACAGATACGCAGTATTTT. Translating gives CASSYVDYTDTQYF.

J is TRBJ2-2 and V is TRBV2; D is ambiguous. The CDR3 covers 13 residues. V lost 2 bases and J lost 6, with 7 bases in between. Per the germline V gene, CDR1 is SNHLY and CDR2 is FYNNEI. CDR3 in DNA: TGTGCCAGCAGTGAACTCTCCCCCGGGGAGCTGTTTTTT. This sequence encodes CASSELSPGELFF.

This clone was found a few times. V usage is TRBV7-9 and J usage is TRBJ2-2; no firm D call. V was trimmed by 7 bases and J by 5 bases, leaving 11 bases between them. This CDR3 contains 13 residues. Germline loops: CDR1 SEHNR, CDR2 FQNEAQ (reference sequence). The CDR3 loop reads CASTPRGTGELFF. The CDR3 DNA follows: TGTGCCAGCACCCCCCGAGGAACCGGGGAGCTGTTTTTT.

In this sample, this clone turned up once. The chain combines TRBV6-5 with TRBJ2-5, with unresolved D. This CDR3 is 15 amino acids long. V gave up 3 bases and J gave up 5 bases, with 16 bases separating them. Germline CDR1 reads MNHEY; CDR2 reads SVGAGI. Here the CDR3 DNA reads TGTGCCAGCAGTTATTGGGGTGATCCCAGGGAGACCCAGTACTTC. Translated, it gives CASSYWGDPRETQYF.

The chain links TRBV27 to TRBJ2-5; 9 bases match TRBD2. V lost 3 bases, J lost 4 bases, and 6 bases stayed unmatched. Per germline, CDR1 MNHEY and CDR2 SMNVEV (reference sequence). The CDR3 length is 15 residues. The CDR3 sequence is CASSFASGTTETQYF. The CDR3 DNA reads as TGTGCCAGCAGTTTTGCTAGCGGGACTACAGAGACCCAGTACTTC.

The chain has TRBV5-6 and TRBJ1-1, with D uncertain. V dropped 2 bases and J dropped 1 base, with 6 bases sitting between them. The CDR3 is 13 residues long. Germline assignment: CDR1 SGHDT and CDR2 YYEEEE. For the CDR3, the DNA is TGTGCCAGCAGCTTTACACCGAACACTGAAGCTTTCTTT. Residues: CASSFTPNTEAFF.

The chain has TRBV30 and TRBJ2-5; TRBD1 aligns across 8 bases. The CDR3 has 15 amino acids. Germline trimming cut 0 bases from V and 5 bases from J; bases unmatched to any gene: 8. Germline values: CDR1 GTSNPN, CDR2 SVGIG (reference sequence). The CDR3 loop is CAWSVRTGIRETQYF. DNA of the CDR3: TGTGCCTGGAGTGTAAGGACAGGGATTCGGGAGACCCAGTACTTC. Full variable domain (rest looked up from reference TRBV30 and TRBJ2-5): SQTIHQWPATLVQPVGSPLSLECTVEGTSNPNLYWYRQAAGRGLQLLFYSVGIGQISSEVPQNLSASRPQDRQFILSSKKLLLSDSGFYLCAWSVRTGIRETQYFGPGTRLLVL.

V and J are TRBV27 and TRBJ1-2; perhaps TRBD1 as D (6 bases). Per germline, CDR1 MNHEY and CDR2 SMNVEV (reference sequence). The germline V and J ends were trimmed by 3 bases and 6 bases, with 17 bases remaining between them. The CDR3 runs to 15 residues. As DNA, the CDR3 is TGTGCCAGCAGTTTGTCGGGACATTTTGGCCATGGCTACACCTTC. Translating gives CASSLSGHFGHGYTF.

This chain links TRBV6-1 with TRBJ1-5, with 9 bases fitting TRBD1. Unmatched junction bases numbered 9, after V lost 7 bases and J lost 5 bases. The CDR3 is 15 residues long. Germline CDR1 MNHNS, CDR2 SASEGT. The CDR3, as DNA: TGTGCCAGCACCGGACAGGGGAAGAGGGATCAGCCCCAGCATTTT. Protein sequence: CASTGQGKRDQPQHF.

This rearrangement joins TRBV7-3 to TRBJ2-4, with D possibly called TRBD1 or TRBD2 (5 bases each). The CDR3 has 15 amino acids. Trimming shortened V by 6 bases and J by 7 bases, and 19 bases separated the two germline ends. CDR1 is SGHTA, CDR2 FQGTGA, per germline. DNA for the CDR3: TGTGCCAGCAGTTCTCCCGGGACCAGTACGAACATTCAGTACTTC. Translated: CASSSPGTSTNIQYF. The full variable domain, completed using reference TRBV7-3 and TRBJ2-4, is GAGVSQTPSNKVTEKGKYVELRCDPISGHTALYWYRQSLGQGPEFLIYFQGTGAADDSGLPNDRFFAVRPEGSVSTLKIQRTERGDSAVYLCASSSPGTSTNIQYFGAGTRLSVL.

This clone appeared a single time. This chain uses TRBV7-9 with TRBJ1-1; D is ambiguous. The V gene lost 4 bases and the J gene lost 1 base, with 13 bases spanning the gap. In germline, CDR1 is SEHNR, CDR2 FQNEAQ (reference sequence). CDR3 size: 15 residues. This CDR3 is CASSSPSLGNTEAFF. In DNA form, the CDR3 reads TGTGCCAGCAGCTCCCCTTCGTTAGGGAACACTGAAGCTTTCTTT.

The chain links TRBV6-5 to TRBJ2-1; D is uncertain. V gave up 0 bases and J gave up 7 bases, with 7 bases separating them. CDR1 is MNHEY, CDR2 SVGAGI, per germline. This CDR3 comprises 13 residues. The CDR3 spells CASSYSNRNEQFF. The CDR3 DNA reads TGTGCCAGCAGTTACTCGAACCGAAATGAGCAGTTCTTC.

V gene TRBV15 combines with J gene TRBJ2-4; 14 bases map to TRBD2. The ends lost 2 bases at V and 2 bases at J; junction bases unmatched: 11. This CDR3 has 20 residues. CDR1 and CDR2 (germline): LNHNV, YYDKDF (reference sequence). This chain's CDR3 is CATSRTLRLAGGGSKNIQYF. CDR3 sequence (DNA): TGTGCCACCAGCAGAACACTACGACTAGCGGGGGGGGGTTCCAAAAACATTCAGTACTTC.

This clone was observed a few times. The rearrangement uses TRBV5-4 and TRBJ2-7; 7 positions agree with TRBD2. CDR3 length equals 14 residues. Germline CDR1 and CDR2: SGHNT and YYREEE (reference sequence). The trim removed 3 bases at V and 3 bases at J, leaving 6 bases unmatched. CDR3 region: CASSYGTNNYEQYF. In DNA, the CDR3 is TGTGCCAGCAGCTACGGGACTAACAACTACGAGCAGTACTTC.

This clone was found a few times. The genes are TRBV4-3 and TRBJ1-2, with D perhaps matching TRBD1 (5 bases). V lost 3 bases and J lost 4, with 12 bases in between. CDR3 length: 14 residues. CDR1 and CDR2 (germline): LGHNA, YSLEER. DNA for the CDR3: TGCGCCAGCAGCCAGGAACGGACAAGCTATGGCTACACCTTC. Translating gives CASSQERTSYGYTF.

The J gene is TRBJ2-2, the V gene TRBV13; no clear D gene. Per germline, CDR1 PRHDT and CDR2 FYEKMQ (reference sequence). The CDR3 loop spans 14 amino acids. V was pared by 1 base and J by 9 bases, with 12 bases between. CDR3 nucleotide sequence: TGTGCCAGCAGCTTAGCAGCCTCATTGCGGGAGCTGTTTTTT. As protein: CASSLAASLRELFF.

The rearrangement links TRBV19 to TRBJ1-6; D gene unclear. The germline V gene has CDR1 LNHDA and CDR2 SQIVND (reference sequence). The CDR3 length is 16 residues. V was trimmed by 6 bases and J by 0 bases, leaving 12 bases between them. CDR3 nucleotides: TGTGCCAGTAGATCCTTGGGCGCCTCCTATAATTCACCCCTCCACTTT. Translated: CASRSLGASYNSPLHF.

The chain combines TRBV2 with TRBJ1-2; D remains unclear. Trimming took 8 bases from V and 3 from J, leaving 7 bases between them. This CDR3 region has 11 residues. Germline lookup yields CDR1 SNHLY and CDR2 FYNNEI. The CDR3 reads CASLQDYGYTF. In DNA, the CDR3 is TGTGCCAGCTTGCAGGACTATGGCTACACCTTC.

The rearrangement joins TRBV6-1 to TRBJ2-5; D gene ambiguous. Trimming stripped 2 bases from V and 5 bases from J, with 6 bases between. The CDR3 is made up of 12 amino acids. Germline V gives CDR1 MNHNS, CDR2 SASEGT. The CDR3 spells CASSERWETQYF. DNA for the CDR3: TGTGCCAGCAGTGAAAGATGGGAGACCCAGTACTTC.

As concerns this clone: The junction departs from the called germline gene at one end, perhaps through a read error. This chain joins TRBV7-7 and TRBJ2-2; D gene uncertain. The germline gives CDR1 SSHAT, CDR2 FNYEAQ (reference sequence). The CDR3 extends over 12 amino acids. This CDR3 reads CASSPVTGELFF. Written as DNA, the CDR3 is TGTGCTAGCAGCCCCGTCACCGGGGAGCTGTTTTTT.

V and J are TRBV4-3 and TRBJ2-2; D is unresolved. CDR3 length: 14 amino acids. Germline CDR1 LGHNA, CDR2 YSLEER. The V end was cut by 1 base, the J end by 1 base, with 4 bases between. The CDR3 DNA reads TGCGCCAGCAGCCAAGGCAGGAACACCGGGGAGCTGTTTTTT. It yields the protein CASSQGRNTGELFF.

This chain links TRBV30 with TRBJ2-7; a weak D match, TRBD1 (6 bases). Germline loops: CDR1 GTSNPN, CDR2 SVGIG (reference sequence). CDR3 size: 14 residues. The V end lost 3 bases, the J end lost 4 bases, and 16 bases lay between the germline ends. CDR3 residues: CAWSLGRGMYEQYF. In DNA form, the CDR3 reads TGTGCCTGGAGCCTCGGAAGGGGGATGTACGAGCAGTACTTC. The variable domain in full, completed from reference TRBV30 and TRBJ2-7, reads SQTIHQWPATLVQPVGSPLSLECTVEGTSNPNLYWYRQAAGRGLQLLFYSVGIGQISSEVPQNLSASRPQDRQFILSSKKLLLSDSGFYLCAWSLGRGMYEQYFGPGTRLTVT.

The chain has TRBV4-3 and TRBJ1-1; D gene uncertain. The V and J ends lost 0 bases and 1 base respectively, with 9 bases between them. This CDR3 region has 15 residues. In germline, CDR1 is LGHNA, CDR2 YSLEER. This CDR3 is CASSQDLWQNTEAFF. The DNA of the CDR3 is TGCGCCAGCAGCCAAGATTTATGGCAGAACACTGAAGCTTTCTTT.

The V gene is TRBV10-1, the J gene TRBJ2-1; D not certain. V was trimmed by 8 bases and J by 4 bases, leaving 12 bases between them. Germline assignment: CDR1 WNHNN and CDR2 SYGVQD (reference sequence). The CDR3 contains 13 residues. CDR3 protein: CASGRNLYNEQFF. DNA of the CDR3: TGCGCCAGCGGGCGGAACCTTTACAATGAGCAGTTCTTC.

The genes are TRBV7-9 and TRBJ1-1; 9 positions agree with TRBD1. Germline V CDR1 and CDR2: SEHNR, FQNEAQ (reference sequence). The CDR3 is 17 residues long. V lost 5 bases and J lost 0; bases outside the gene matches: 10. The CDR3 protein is CASSTTDRGFMNTEAFF. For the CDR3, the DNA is TGTGCCAGCAGCACGACGGACAGGGGCTTCATGAACACTGAAGCTTTCTTT.

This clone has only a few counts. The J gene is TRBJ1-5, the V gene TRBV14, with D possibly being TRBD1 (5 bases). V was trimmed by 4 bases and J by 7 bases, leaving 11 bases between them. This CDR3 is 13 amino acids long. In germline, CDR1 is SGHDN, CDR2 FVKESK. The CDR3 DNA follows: TGTGCCAGCAGCCGCGGGGCCGGACAGCCCCAGCATTTT. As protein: CASSRGAGQPQHF.

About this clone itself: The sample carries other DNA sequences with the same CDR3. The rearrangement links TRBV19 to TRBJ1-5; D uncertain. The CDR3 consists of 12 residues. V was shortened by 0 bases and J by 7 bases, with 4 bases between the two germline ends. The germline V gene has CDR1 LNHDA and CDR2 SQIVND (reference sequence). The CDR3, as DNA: TGTGCCAGTAGTATAGAGGGCCAGCCCCAGCATTTT. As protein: CASSIEGQPQHF.

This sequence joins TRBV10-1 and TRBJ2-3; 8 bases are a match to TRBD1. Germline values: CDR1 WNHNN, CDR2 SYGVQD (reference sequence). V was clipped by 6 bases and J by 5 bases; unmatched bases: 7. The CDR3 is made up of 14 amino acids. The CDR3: CASSGGTGGDTQYF. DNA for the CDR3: TGCGCCAGCAGCGGCGGGACAGGCGGAGATACGCAGTATTTT.

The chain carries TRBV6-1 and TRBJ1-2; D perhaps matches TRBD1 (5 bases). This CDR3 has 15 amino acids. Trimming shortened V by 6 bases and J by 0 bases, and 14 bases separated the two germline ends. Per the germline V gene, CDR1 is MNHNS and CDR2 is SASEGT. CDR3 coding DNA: TGTGCCAGCAGCAGGGACCCAGTGACTAACTATGGCTACACCTTC. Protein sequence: CASSRDPVTNYGYTF.

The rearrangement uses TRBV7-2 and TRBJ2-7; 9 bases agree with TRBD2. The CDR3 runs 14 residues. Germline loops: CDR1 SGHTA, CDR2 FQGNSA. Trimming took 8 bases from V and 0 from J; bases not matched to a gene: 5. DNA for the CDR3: TGTGCCAGCCGAAGCGGGGGGCCCTCCTACGAGCAGTACTTC. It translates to CASRSGGPSYEQYF.